These T cell receptor beta chains were read from a single sample in a study of blood T cells in healthy people across ages. TCRdb recomputed calls from the 5' RACE reads with MiXCR, one row per CDR3 protein. Among 650,000 to 700,000 distinct CDR3 sequences, about a third were seen once, and the ten largest hold about 16%. The sequenced material came from blood. Source of these receptors: a woman over 75 in good health. The CDR3 runs from the conserved cysteine through the conserved F or W. D genes are given only for firm matches. Clone size is given for some rows only: seen once, a few or many times, or a class if the clone is expanded.

J: TRBJ1-2
size: many
D: TRBD1
V: TRBV7-2
DNA: TGTGCCAGCAGCTTAGCGGGACAGGGCCCCCATGGCTACACCTTC
CDR3: CASSLAGQGPHGYTF

J: TRBJ1-1
size: .
D: .
V: TRBV30
DNA: TGTGCCTGGAAGTTTTGGCGGAACACTGAAGCTTTCTTT
CDR3: CAWKFWRNTEAFF

J: TRBJ2-7
size: many
D: .
V: TRBV12-3/TRBV12-4
DNA: TGTGCCAGCAGTTCTCGGACCTTCTCCTACGAGCAGTACTTC
CDR3: CASSSRTFSYEQYF

J: TRBJ2-7
size: many
D: .
V: TRBV15
DNA: TGTGCCACCAGCAGAGATTTCCGGCGCAACGAGCAGTACTTC
CDR3: CATSRDFRRNEQYF

J: TRBJ1-4
size: many
D: .
V: TRBV4-3
DNA: TGCGCCAGCAGCCAAGATAGATCTGAGGAAAAACTGTTTTTT
CDR3: CASSQDRSEEKLFF

J: TRBJ2-1
size: .
D: .
V: TRBV5-1
DNA: TGCGCCAGCAGCTTGAGGTGGGGCCGATACAATGAGCAGTTCTTC
CDR3: CASSLRWGRYNEQFF

J: TRBJ1-2
size: many
D: TRBD1
V: TRBV30
DNA: TGTGCCTGGAGTGATCCCGGGACAGGTCATGGCTACACCTTC
CDR3: CAWSDPGTGHGYTF

J: TRBJ2-3
size: many
D: .
V: TRBV20-1
DNA: TGCAGTGCTAGAGATTTACAGGTTGGGAACACAGATACGCAGTATTTT
CDR3: CSARDLQVGNTDTQYF

J: TRBJ2-6
size: many
D: .
V: TRBV5-1
DNA: TGCGCCAGCAGCTTGGAGGCCAGCTTAAGGGCCAACGTCCTGACTTTC
CDR3: CASSLEASLRANVLTF

J: TRBJ2-3
size: many
D: .
V: TRBV6-6
DNA: TGTGCCAGCAGTTCCGTGGATACGCAGTATTTT
CDR3: CASSSVDTQYF

J: TRBJ2-1
size: .
D: .
V: TRBV10-1
DNA: TGCGCCAGCAGTGGGTCGCGGCTTTCAGTAAATGAGCAGTTCTTC
CDR3: CASSGSRLSVNEQFF

J: TRBJ2-3
size: many
D: .
V: TRBV20-1
DNA: TGCAGTAGTGGATACACAGATACGCAGTATTTT
CDR3: CSSGYTDTQYF

J: TRBJ1-1
size: .
D: .
V: TRBV7-9
DNA: TGTGCCAGCAGCTTTACACCTATCGAAGCTTTCTTT
CDR3: CASSFTPIEAFF

J: TRBJ2-3
size: once
D: .
V: TRBV19
DNA: TGTGCCAGTAGTCAAGGGAACAGGGATACGCAGTATTTT
CDR3: CASSQGNRDTQYF

J: TRBJ1-4
size: .
D: TRBD1
V: TRBV3-1
DNA: TGTGCCAGCAGCCCAGGGACAGGGGTGATTGCGGAAAAACTGTTTTTT
CDR3: CASSPGTGVIAEKLFF

J: TRBJ2-5
size: many
D: TRBD2
V: TRBV20-1
DNA: TGCAGTGCCGGGACTAGCGGGGGGAAAGAGACCCAGTACTTC
CDR3: CSAGTSGGKETQYF

J: TRBJ1-1
size: many
D: .
V: TRBV10-3
DNA: TGTGCCATAGGGACGGGCCCTGTGGACACTGAAGCTTTCTTT
CDR3: CAIGTGPVDTEAFF

J: TRBJ2-3
size: many
D: TRBD2
V: TRBV14
DNA: TGTGCCAGCAGCCAAATTCCGGGGGGACCAGATACGCAGTATTTT
CDR3: CASSQIPGGPDTQYF

J: TRBJ2-7
size: .
D: .
V: TRBV29-1
DNA: TGCAGCGTTGAAGGCGGGCAGGGGAGCTCCTACGAGCAGTACTTC
CDR3: CSVEGGQGSSYEQYF

J: TRBJ1-4
size: .
D: .
V: TRBV12-3/TRBV12-4
DNA: TGTGCCAGCAGTCCGCTCGGGGGTGATGAAAAACTGTTTTTT
CDR3: CASSPLGGDEKLFF

J: TRBJ2-5
size: many
D: .
V: TRBV9
DNA: TGTGCCAGCAGCGTAGCTACCGGCGTGGGCCAAGAGACCCAGTACTTC
CDR3: CASSVATGVGQETQYF

J: TRBJ2-5
size: .
D: .
V: TRBV20-1
DNA: TGCAGTGCTAGAGACAGAGGGGACTTAAAAGAGACCCAGTACTTC
CDR3: CSARDRGDLKETQYF

J: TRBJ1-3
size: few
D: .
V: TRBV6-5
DNA: TGTGCCAGCAGGAAGGGACTGATCTCTGGAAACACCATATATTTT
CDR3: CASRKGLISGNTIYF

J: TRBJ2-4
size: many
D: .
V: TRBV6-6
DNA: TGTGCCAGCTCATACTCAGGGAGGAAAAACATTCAGTACTTC
CDR3: CASSYSGRKNIQYF

J: TRBJ1-6
size: many
D: .
V: TRBV12-3/TRBV12-4
DNA: TGTGCCAGCAGTTTAGGGACGGGGAATTCACCCCTCCACTTT
CDR3: CASSLGTGNSPLHF

J: TRBJ2-3
size: .
D: TRBD1
V: TRBV29-1
DNA: TGCAGCGTCACGACAGGGTGGGATACGCAGTATTTT
CDR3: CSVTTGWDTQYF

J: TRBJ2-1
size: .
D: .
V: TRBV9
DNA: TGTACCAGCAGCGTAGGCTCCGGGCAGTCCTACAATGAGCAGTTCTTC
CDR3: CTSSVGSGQSYNEQFF

J: TRBJ1-5
size: .
D: .
V: TRBV12-3/TRBV12-4
DNA: TGTGCCAGCAGTTTTAGGGGGGTACAGGGAGGGAGCAATCAGCCCCAGCATTTT
CDR3: CASSFRGVQGGSNQPQHF

J: TRBJ1-5
size: .
D: .
V: TRBV6-6
DNA: TGTGCCAGCAGCCACCAAGAGGGGCGGGGAAGCAATCAGCCCCAGCATTTT
CDR3: CASSHQEGRGSNQPQHF

J: TRBJ2-5
size: many
D: .
V: TRBV9
DNA: TGTGCCAGCAGCGTAGTTAGCCAAGAGACCCAGTACTTC
CDR3: CASSVVSQETQYF

J: TRBJ2-7
size: many
D: TRBD1
V: TRBV7-9
DNA: TGTGCCAGCACGAACAGGGGGACCTACGAGCAGTACTTC
CDR3: CASTNRGTYEQYF

J: TRBJ2-1
size: many
D: .
V: TRBV25-1
DNA: TGTGCCAGCAGTGAGGCGCCCCCTCGGGGTAATGAGCAGTTCTTC
CDR3: CASSEAPPRGNEQFF